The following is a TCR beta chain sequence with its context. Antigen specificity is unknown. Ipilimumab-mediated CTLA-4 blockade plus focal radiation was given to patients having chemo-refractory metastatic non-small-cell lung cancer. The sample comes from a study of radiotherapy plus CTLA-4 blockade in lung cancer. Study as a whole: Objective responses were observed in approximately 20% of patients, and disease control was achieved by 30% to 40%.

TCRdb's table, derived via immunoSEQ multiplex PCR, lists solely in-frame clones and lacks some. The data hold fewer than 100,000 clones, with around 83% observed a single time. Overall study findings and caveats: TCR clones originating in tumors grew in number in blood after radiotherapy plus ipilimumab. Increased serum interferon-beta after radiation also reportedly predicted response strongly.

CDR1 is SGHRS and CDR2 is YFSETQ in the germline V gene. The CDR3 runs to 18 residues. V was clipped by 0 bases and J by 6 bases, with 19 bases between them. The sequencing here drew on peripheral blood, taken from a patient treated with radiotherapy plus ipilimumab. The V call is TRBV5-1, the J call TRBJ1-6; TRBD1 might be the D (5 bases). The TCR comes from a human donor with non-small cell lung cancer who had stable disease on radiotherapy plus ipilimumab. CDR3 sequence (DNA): TGCGCCAGCAGCTTGGCACCAAACCTCCGGGACCGTAATTCACCCCTCCACTTT. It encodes CASSLAPNLRDRNSPLHF.